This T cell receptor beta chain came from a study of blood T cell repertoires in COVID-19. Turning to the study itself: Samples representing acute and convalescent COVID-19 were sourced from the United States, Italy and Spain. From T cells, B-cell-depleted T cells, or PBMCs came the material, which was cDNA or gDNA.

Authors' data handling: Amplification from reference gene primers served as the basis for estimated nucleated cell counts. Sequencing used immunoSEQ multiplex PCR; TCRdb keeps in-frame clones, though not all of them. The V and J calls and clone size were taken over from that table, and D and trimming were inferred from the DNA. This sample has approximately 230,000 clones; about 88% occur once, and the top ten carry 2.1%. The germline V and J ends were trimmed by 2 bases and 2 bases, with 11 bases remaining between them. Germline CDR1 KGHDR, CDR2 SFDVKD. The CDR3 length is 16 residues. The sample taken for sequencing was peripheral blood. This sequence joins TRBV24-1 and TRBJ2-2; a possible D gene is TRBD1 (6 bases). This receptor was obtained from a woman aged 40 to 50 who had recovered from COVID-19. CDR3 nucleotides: TGTGCCACCAGTGATTCCAGGACAGCCAACACCGGGGAGCTGTTTTTT. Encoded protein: CATSDSRTANTGELFF.